These 16 T cell receptor beta chains came from one sample sequenced in a study of T cells in localized non-small cell lung cancer. Profiling relied on immunoSEQ multiplex PCR, and the TCRdb table lists in-frame clones only, not all of them. The data show more than 45,000 clones, about 88% seen once. The starting material was PBMCs, obtained before any cancer treatment. The receptors were sampled from a man aged 40 to 69 with stage II lung adenocarcinoma.

The chain employs TRBV10-3 and TRBJ1-5; D ambiguous. V gave up 0 bases and J gave up 3 bases, with 9 bases separating them. The CDR3 totals 15 residues. Germline V lookup: CDR1 ENHRY, CDR2 SYGVKD. In DNA, the CDR3 is TGTGCCATCAGTGAGTCGAACATGCCCAATCAGCCCCAGCATTTT. Its protein product is CAISESNMPNQPQHF.

The chain links TRBV10-3 to TRBJ2-5; D might be TRBD2 (7 bases). This CDR3 is built from 14 residues. Germline CDR1 ENHRY, CDR2 SYGVKD. V lost 3 bases, J lost 4 bases, and 12 bases lay in between. CDR3: CAISDAGALETQYF. Here the CDR3 DNA reads TGTGCCATCAGTGACGCGGGGGCTCTAGAGACCCAGTACTTC.

In DNA form, the CDR3 reads TGTGCCAGCAGTTACTCAGCAGTCCCAGGAAACACCATATATTTT. Translating gives CASSYSAVPGNTIYF. The gene calls are TRBV6-5 and TRBJ1-3; D remains unclear. CDR1 is MNHEY and CDR2 is SVGAGI in the germline V gene. This CDR3 region has 15 residues. V lost 0 bases and J lost 4, with 10 bases in between.

CDR3 DNA sequence: TGTGCCAGCAAAGCGGACAGGGACAACTATGGCTACACCTTC. This codes for CASKADRDNYGYTF. The chain recombines TRBV27 with TRBJ1-2; TRBD1 agrees at 8 bases. J was trimmed by 2 bases and V by 7 bases; bases with no gene match: 6. The CDR3 contains 14 residues. Germline lookup yields CDR1 MNHEY and CDR2 SMNVEV (reference sequence).

This sequence joins TRBV11-1 and TRBJ1-1; TRBD1 is a possible D gene (6 bases). This CDR3 has 14 amino acids. Germline CDR1 reads SGHAT; CDR2 reads FQDESV (reference sequence). Deletions cut 6 bases from V and 1 base from J, with 12 bases between. The CDR3 is CASSHRQENTEAFF. In nucleotides, the CDR3 is TGTGCCAGCAGTCATAGACAGGAGAACACTGAAGCTTTCTTT.

This clone was seen a single time. This sequence joins TRBV6-1 and TRBJ1-5, with 8 bases matching TRBD1. CDR3 length: 15 amino acids. The V gene end was trimmed by 7 bases and the J gene end by 4 bases; junction bases not matched to a gene: 9. From germline, CDR1 is MNHNS and CDR2 SASEGT. CDR3 sequence reads: CASNPGQGANQPQHF. CDR3 DNA sequence: TGTGCCAGCAATCCCGGACAGGGAGCAAATCAGCCCCAGCATTTT.

This clone has a single count. The J gene is TRBJ2-1, the V gene TRBV5-1; possible D gene TRBD2, 5 bases. The germline CDR1 and CDR2 sequences are SGHRS and YFSETQ. The CDR3 extends over 12 amino acids. Trimming removed 4 bases at V and 10 bases at J, with 12 bases between. In DNA, the CDR3 is TGCGCCAGCAGCCTGGTGAGAGGGGAGCAGTTCTTC. Translation gives CASSLVRGEQFF.

J is TRBJ1-3 and V is TRBV6-1; D remains unclear. The CDR3 runs 15 residues. The V gene lost 6 bases and the J gene lost 0 bases, with 12 bases spanning the gap. Per the germline V gene, CDR1 is MNHNS and CDR2 is SASEGT. CDR3 sequence: CASRKVKGSGNTIYF. In nucleotides, the CDR3 is TGTGCCAGCAGGAAGGTTAAGGGCTCTGGAAACACCATATATTTT.

The chain recombines TRBV2 with TRBJ1-3; D unresolved. V lost 2 bases to trimming and J lost 0 bases, with 11 bases between them. CDR1 is SNHLY and CDR2 is FYNNEI in the germline V gene. This CDR3 is built from 16 residues. The DNA for the CDR3 is TGTGCCAGCAGTGAAAACGCGGCGAGCTCTGGAAACACCATATATTTT. This translates into CASSENAASSGNTIYF. The full variable domain, completed using reference TRBV2 and TRBJ1-3, is EPEVTQTPSHQVTQMGQEVILRCVPISNHLYFYWYRQILGQKVEFLVSFYNNEISEKSEIFDDQFSVERPDGSNFTLKIRSTKLEDSAMYFCASSENAASSGNTIYFGEGSWLTVV.

This rearrangement joins TRBV30 to TRBJ1-6; TRBD1 might be the D (6 bases). With 2 bases removed from V and 9 bases from J, the gap between germline ends came to 17 bases. From germline, CDR1 is GTSNPN and CDR2 SVGIG (reference sequence). The CDR3 loop spans 15 amino acids. Here the CDR3 reads CAWSQRGALGSPLHF. The CDR3 DNA is TGTGCCTGGAGTCAACGGGGGGCGCTGGGTTCACCCCTCCACTTT.

The chain combines TRBV14 with TRBJ2-5; D call uncertain. V dropped 1 base and J dropped 4 bases, with 13 bases sitting between them. The CDR3 extends over 15 amino acids. Germline V lookup: CDR1 SGHDN, CDR2 FVKESK. For the CDR3, the DNA is TGTGCCAGCAGCCAAGGGGTCCAGCGCCCAGAGACCCAGTACTTC. This gives the protein CASSQGVQRPETQYF. Drawing the rest from reference TRBV14 and TRBJ2-5, the complete variable domain is EAGVTQFPSHSVIEKGQTVTLRCDPISGHDNLYWYRRVMGKEIKFLLHFVKESKQDESGMPNNRFLAERTGGTYSTLKVQPAELEDSGVYFCASSQGVQRPETQYFGPGTRLLVL.

As for this clone: The sample carries other DNA sequences with the same CDR3. V usage is TRBV28 and J usage is TRBJ1-1; 9 bases map to TRBD1. The CDR3 loop spans 15 amino acids. With 6 bases clipped from V and 4 bases from J, the junction kept 9 bases outside the gene matches. Germline-derived CDR1 and CDR2 are MDHEN and SYDVKM. CDR3 sequence: CASSLGQGFRTEAFF. The CDR3 bases are TGTGCCAGCAGCCTAGGACAGGGGTTCCGCACTGAAGCTTTCTTT.

V and J are TRBV5-1 and TRBJ1-2; 10 bases agree with TRBD1. The CDR3 is 15 amino acids. V trimming: 4 bases; J trimming: 4 bases; junction bases outside the gene matches: 7. Germline V CDR1 and CDR2: SGHRS, YFSETQ. The DNA for the CDR3 is TGCGCCAGCAGCCCTAAGACAGGGGGCAGCTATGGCTACACCTTC. Residues: CASSPKTGGSYGYTF.

J is TRBJ2-1 and V is TRBV5-1; D ambiguous. The CDR3 consists of 15 residues. V was shortened by 4 bases and J by 3 bases, with 14 bases between the two germline ends. The germline CDR1 and CDR2 sequences are SGHRS and YFSETQ. CDR3 region: CASSPLTYNYNEQFF. The CDR3 DNA follows: TGCGCCAGCAGCCCCCTGACATACAACTACAATGAGCAGTTCTTC.

DNA of the CDR3: TGTGCCAGCAGCCTGATTCACAGCTCCTACAATGAGCAGTTCTTC. This codes for CASSLIHSSYNEQFF. The chain is built from TRBV7-8 and TRBJ2-1; D unresolved. The CDR3 sequence is 15 residues long. V was clipped by 5 bases and J by 0 bases, with 11 bases between them. The germline V gene has CDR1 SGHVS and CDR2 FQNEAQ.

This clone came up once. This chain connects TRBV19 to TRBJ2-3; D is tentatively TRBD1 or TRBD2 (5 bases each). This CDR3 has 14 residues. Germline-derived CDR1 and CDR2 are LNHDA and SQIVND (reference sequence). With 5 bases removed from V and 6 bases from J, the gap between germline ends came to 15 bases. The CDR3: CASSHRGPTDTQYF. CDR3 DNA: TGTGCCAGTAGTCACCGGGGCCCCACCGATACGCAGTATTTT.